This T cell receptor beta chain was recorded in a study of cytomegalovirus exposure and HLA in healthy donors. General study points: Previous analysis showed most TCR beta V segments were productive about 87% or about 30% of the time.

These donors, healthy bone marrow donors, were studied. It was with 60 Vbeta and 13 Jbeta primers that the PCR ran. Profiling relied on immunoSEQ multiplex PCR, and the TCRdb table lists in-frame clones only, not all of them. Here the sample spans roughly 190,000 clones, 78% being singletons. Germline V gives CDR1 SGHDN, CDR2 FVKESK. Trimming removed 3 bases from V and 4 bases from J, with 12 bases in between. CDR3 length: 15 amino acids. Concerning this clone itself: Its antigen remains unidentified.

Sample: PBMCs. The source of this sequence is a woman in her thirties in good health and CMV-seropositive. V and J are TRBV14 and TRBJ2-2; D possibly corresponds to TRBD2 (5 bases). CDR3 amino acids: CASSHTQRVTGELFF. The CDR3 nucleotides are TGTGCCAGCAGCCACACCCAGAGGGTCACCGGGGAGCTGTTTTTT.